These 10 T cell receptor beta chains came from one sample sequenced in a study of cytotoxic CD8 clonotypes in ibrutinib-treated CLL. Only in-frame clones appear in the TCRdb table, and some are missing; sequencing was by immunoSEQ multiplex PCR. The sample lists roughly 54,000 clones, roughly three fifths seen once, with around a quarter in the top ten. The starting material was PBMCs, obtained after 24 months of ibrutinib treatment. These receptors originate from a human donor with chronic lymphocytic leukemia.

This clone was detected once. This rearrangement joins TRBV6-5 to TRBJ2-3; TRBD2 aligns across 9 bases. V shed 6 bases and J 3 bases; nucleotides not matched to a gene: 4. The germline gives CDR1 MNHEY, CDR2 SVGAGI. CDR3 size: 14 residues. The CDR3 region has the DNA TGTGCCAGCAGCGATAGCGGGGGTACAGATACGCAGTATTTT. Its protein is CASSDSGGTDTQYF.

The chain joins TRBV6-4 to TRBJ2-3; no definite D call. V was pared by 2 bases and J by 2 bases, with 11 bases between. CDR1 and CDR2 from the germline V gene are MRHNA and SNTAGT. The CDR3 covers 15 residues. CDR3 bases: TGTGCCAGCAGTGACGCCGGCAGATACACAGATACGCAGTATTTT. It translates to CASSDAGRYTDTQYF.

This sequence joins TRBV5-4 and TRBJ1-1, with 10 bases aligning to TRBD1. This CDR3 contains 13 residues. V shed 4 bases and J 5 bases; nucleotides not matched to a gene: 2. Germline CDR1 is SGHNT and CDR2 is YYREEE (reference sequence). The CDR3 reads CASSADRGTEAFF. The CDR3 DNA sequence: TGTGCCAGCAGCGCGGACAGGGGGACTGAAGCTTTCTTT.

The chain couples TRBV19 to TRBJ2-5; TRBD1 might be the D (5 bases). Between the trimmed V and J ends, which lost 6 bases and 4 bases, there was a span of 15 bases. The CDR3 loop spans 14 amino acids. In germline, CDR1 is LNHDA, CDR2 SQIVND (reference sequence). The CDR3 loop reads CASSTTRVGETQYF. The CDR3 DNA reads TGTGCCAGTAGCACGACCAGGGTCGGAGAGACCCAGTACTTC. The entire variable domain, with the rest obtained from reference TRBV19 and TRBJ2-5, is as follows: DGGITQSPKYLFRKEGQNVTLSCEQNLNHDAMYWYRQDPGQGLRLIYYSQIVNDFQKGDIAEGYSVSREKKESFPLTVTSAQKNPTAFYLCASSTTRVGETQYFGPGTRLLVL.

V and J are TRBV5-6 and TRBJ2-7, with D perhaps TRBD1 or TRBD2 (5 bases each). The V gene's germline CDR1 is SGHDT and CDR2 YYEEEE. Trimming stripped 4 bases from V and 7 bases from J, with 18 bases between. The CDR3 spans 14 residues. This CDR3 reads CASSPGPGTSEQYF. The CDR3 DNA is TGTGCCAGCAGCCCAGGGCCAGGGACGTCGGAGCAGTACTTC.

CDR3 bases: TGTGCCAGCAGGAGCGGGGGTATCTTCACAGATACGCAGTATTTT. Protein product: CASRSGGIFTDTQYF. The V call is TRBV2, the J call TRBJ2-3, with 8 bases fitting TRBD2. The CDR3 sequence is 15 residues long. Germline values: CDR1 SNHLY, CDR2 FYNNEI. The V and J ends lost 6 bases and 2 bases, in that order; junction bases with no gene match: 7. The complete variable domain, with remaining parts taken from reference TRBV2 and TRBJ2-3, reads EPEVTQTPSHQVTQMGQEVILRCVPISNHLYFYWYRQILGQKVEFLVSFYNNEISEKSEIFDDQFSVERPDGSNFTLKIRSTKLEDSAMYFCASRSGGIFTDTQYFGPGTRLTVL.

The chain recombines TRBV5-1 with TRBJ2-5; D unclear. Per germline, CDR1 SGHRS and CDR2 YFSETQ. Between the trimmed V and J ends, which lost 2 bases and 1 base, there was a span of 12 bases. The CDR3 runs to 15 residues. The CDR3 DNA reads TGCGCCAGCAGCTTAAGTTCGGCAGCCCAAGAGACCCAGTACTTC. Protein product: CASSLSSAAQETQYF.

CDR3 DNA: TGCGCCAGCAGCCAAGAGCGCTCCTATAATTCACCCCTCCACTTT. It codes for CASSQERSYNSPLHF. The rearrangement joins TRBV5-1 to TRBJ1-6; D is undetermined. Trimming stripped 4 bases from V and 0 bases from J, with 8 bases between. Germline V lookup: CDR1 SGHRS, CDR2 YFSETQ. This CDR3 has 15 residues.

The rearrangement uses TRBV5-1 and TRBJ1-6; D ambiguous. Trimming pared 4 bases from V and 0 bases from J, leaving 8 bases between. CDR1 and CDR2 (germline): SGHRS, YFSETQ. This CDR3 has 15 residues. CDR3 sequence reads: CASSVGNSYNSPLHF. In nucleotides, the CDR3 is TGCGCCAGCAGCGTCGGGAACTCCTATAATTCACCCCTCCACTTT.

This clone was found a few times. The rearrangement links TRBV25-1 to TRBJ1-6, with TRBD1 matching 8 bases. The CDR3 is made up of 15 amino acids. Germline V gives CDR1 MGHDK, CDR2 SYGVNS. The V segment lost 4 bases and the J segment 8 bases; nucleotides outside the gene matches: 7. The CDR3 region has the DNA TGTGCCAGCAGTGCCATGGACAGGGATTATTCACCCCTCCACTTT. Amino acids: CASSAMDRDYSPLHF.